The clone carrying this T cell receptor beta chain was found many times. What it recognizes is unknown. The sample comes from a study of cytomegalovirus exposure and HLA in healthy donors. Overall study findings and caveats: Donors were assumed by presence/absence analyses to have roughly uniform sequencing depth.

V lost 3 bases to trimming and J lost 2 bases, with 9 bases between them. The CDR3 length is 14 residues. The V gene's germline CDR1 is ENHRY and CDR2 SYGVKD. PCR used 60 Vbeta primers and 13 Jbeta primers. Some clones are missing from TCRdb's copy, which holds only in-frame ones; the method was immunoSEQ multiplex PCR. The table includes about 100,000 clones, about 85% detected once. Sequenced material: PBMCs. The sequence was collected from a man aged 25 to 45 in good health and CMV-seronegative. The chain carries TRBV10-3 and TRBJ2-3, with D unclear. CDR3 in DNA: TGTGCCATCAGTGACAAGCGCCACACAGATACGCAGTATTTT. Translation gives CAISDKRHTDTQYF.